This entry concerns a single TCR beta chain. This record comes from a study of blood T cell repertoires in COVID-19. Overall study: Acute and convalescent COVID-19 specimens originated in the United States, Italy and Spain.

Profiling relied on immunoSEQ multiplex PCR, and the TCRdb table lists in-frame clones only, not all of them. This table has some 120,000 clones, around 70% appearing once. The CDR3 contains 16 residues. V dropped 0 bases and J dropped 5; count of bases not matched to a gene: 1. Looked up from germline, CDR1 is SEHNR and CDR2 is FQNEAQ (reference sequence). V and J are TRBV7-9 and TRBJ1-6; the match to TRBD1 covers 10 bases. The sequence was obtained from a man aged 80 or over with COVID-19, enrolled during active disease. Sequences were obtained from peripheral blood. CDR3 sequence (DNA): TGTGCCAGCAGCTTAGCTGGACAGGGGGATAATTCACCCCTCCACTTT. This translates into CASSLAGQGDNSPLHF.